This T cell receptor beta chain derives from a study of T cell responses to AZD1222 COVID-19 vaccine. The overall study: Second doses at about 4 or about 12 weeks were pooled. Findings and limits, study-wide: White British ancestry dominated among donors, who included more females, and clonal diversity was possibly underestimated. Nearly half of the spike-specific TCRs reportedly recognize variant regions that carry no mutations.

This CDR3 is 14 amino acids long. Germline V gene lookup returns CDR1 MNHEY and CDR2 SMNVEV (reference sequence). The trim removed 2 bases at V and 6 bases at J, leaving 1 base unmatched. Repertoires were generated with immunoSEQ multiplex PCR, while TCRdb's copy carries only in-frame clones and drops some. Of 89,000 or so clones in the sample, about 86% were seen once. With regard to this clone: Its specificity is unknown.

The source of this sequence is an adult in good health. The chain uses TRBV27 and TRBJ2-1; 10 bases agree with TRBD2. The material sequenced was peripheral blood, taken on day 0 of AZD1222 vaccination. CDR3 coding DNA: TGTGCCAGCAGTTTACTAGCGGGGGCCAATGAGCAGTTCTTC. This translates into CASSLLAGANEQFF.